The sequence of this T cell receptor beta chain was determined in a study of T-cell memory formation after mild COVID-19. Each CDR3 protein gets one entry after TCRdb re-called the 5' RACE reads with MiXCR. Of 300,000 or so distinct CDR3 sequences in the sample, around 15% are singletons; the top ten hold roughly 23%. The CDR3 spans 15 residues. V dropped 7 bases and J dropped 4 bases, with 17 bases sitting between them. Germline V gene sequence: CDR1 ENHRY, CDR2 SYGVKD. This clonotype showed up many times. The chain employs TRBV10-3 and TRBJ1-5, with D perhaps TRBD1 (5 bases). The receptor was derived from a man between 18 and 29 years old who had mild COVID-19 (a few samples of this study predate the infection). Cell type and time point are not known. Material: PBMCs or a T cell subset sorted from them (not recorded which). The CDR3 bases are TGTGCCATCAAAAAGGACGGACAACATAATCAGCCCCAGCATTTT. As protein: CAIKKDGQHNQPQHF.